This T cell receptor (beta chain) was identified during a study of human T cells and chemical hapten exposure. Whole-study results and caveats: Counts of expanded TCRs at PT1 were positively correlated with patch test score.

Many counts were recorded for this clonotype. Antigen: not known. The CDR3 spans 12 residues. The V gene's germline CDR1 is SNHLY and CDR2 FYNNEI. Trimming took 4 bases from V and 2 from J, leaving 4 bases between them. Time point indicated: pre-sensitization, week 0. Treatment denoted: therapeutic diphenylcyclopropenone sensitization with weekly scalp DPC. TCRdb re-called the RACE reads through MiXCR, storing one row per CDR3 protein. The data contain 35,000 to 50,000 distinct CDR3 sequences, 10% to 13% of them singletons. The sample in question was whole blood, obtained in connection with sensitization to the hapten diphenylcyclopropenone (DPC). V is TRBV2 and J is TRBJ2-3; no definite D call. This TCR came from a man aged 25-40 years with alopecia areata. Some clones in this sample may be carry-over from other donors' samples. The CDR3 here is CASSGDTDTQYF. The CDR3 nucleotides are TGTGCCAGCAGTGGGGACACAGATACGCAGTATTTT.